This TCR beta chain was recovered during a study of blood T cell repertoires in COVID-19. The overall study: The origin of the acute and convalescent COVID-19 samples was the United States, Italy and Spain.

In the authors' methods: Reference gene primer amplification yielded estimated nucleated cell counts. TCRdb's table, derived via immunoSEQ multiplex PCR, lists solely in-frame clones and lacks some. V, J and clone size reflect that table, while D and trimming were determined from the DNA. The data hold 150,000 or so clones, with more than 70% observed a single time. J was trimmed by 3 bases and V by 5 bases; bases with no gene match: 9. Germline values: CDR1 SGHTA, CDR2 FQGNSA. The CDR3 has 15 residues. Sequenced: peripheral blood. This sequence originates from a human donor in a cohort sampled during active COVID-19. This chain joins TRBV7-2 and TRBJ2-5; 7 bases are shared with TRBD2. The CDR3 DNA is TGTGCCAGCAGCCGCGCAGGGACTAAAAAAGAGACCCAGTACTTC. It specifies CASSRAGTKKETQYF.